The next 23 T cell receptor beta chains were all read from a single sample in a study of shared clonotypes between healthy human individuals. Data came from immunoSEQ multiplex PCR; TCRdb stores just in-frame clones and leaves some out. The table lists approximately 600,000 clones, around 96% of them singletons. Selected positively for CCR7 and CD45RO-negative, naive CD8 cells excluded terminally differentiated effector memory CD45RA+ cells. Sequencing input: naive CD8+ T cells sorted from blood. The source is a woman aged 25-40 years in good health.

The rearrangement links TRBV30 to TRBJ2-5; weak D call: TRBD2 (6 bases). The CDR3 has 16 amino acids. CDR1 is GTSNPN and CDR2 is SVGIG in the germline V gene (reference sequence). Trimming stripped 0 bases from V and 1 base from J, with 15 bases between. CDR3 sequence (DNA): TGTGCCTGGAGTGTAGGGTCTAGCGTAGCCCAAGAGACCCAGTACTTC. As protein: CAWSVGSSVAQETQYF.

The chain has TRBV2 and TRBJ2-5; 7 bases line up with TRBD1. There are 14 residues in the CDR3. Germline loops: CDR1 SNHLY, CDR2 FYNNEI. The J segment lost 3 bases and the V segment lost 6 bases, leaving 7 bases of the junction unmatched. The CDR3 region is CASRSPDREETQYF. DNA of the CDR3: TGTGCCAGCAGGTCCCCCGACAGGGAAGAGACCCAGTACTTC.

The genes are TRBV5-1 and TRBJ2-2; no clear D. Germline V gives CDR1 SGHRS, CDR2 YFSETQ. The CDR3 has 12 amino acids. V was cut by 4 bases and J by 6 bases, with 7 bases left in between. In nucleotides, the CDR3 is TGCGCCAGCAGCCTTAGTTCCGGGGAGCTGTTTTTT. Protein product: CASSLSSGELFF. Together with reference TRBV5-1 and TRBJ2-2, the CDR3 gives the full variable domain: KAGVTQTPRYLIKTRGQQVTLSCSPISGHRSVSWYQQTPGQGLQFLFEYFSETQRNKGNFPGRFSGRQFSNSRSEMNVSTLELGDSALYLCASSLSSGELFFGEGSRLTVL.

The V and J genes are TRBV28 and TRBJ2-7; the D is unclear. CDR1 is MDHEN, CDR2 SYDVKM, per germline. The CDR3 loop spans 12 amino acids. V lost 3 bases to trimming and J lost 9 bases, with 12 bases between them. CDR3 coding DNA: TGTGCCAGCAGTTTCGGCGCTTCTGGGCAGTACTTC. This codes for CASSFGASGQYF.

V and J are TRBV11-2 and TRBJ2-1; D ambiguous. Per germline, CDR1 SGHAT and CDR2 FQNNGV. CDR3 length: 14 residues. Trimming removed 2 bases at V and 7 bases at J, with 12 bases between. CDR3 nucleotide sequence: TGTGCCAGCAGCTTACTCGCGGAAGGGAATGAGCAGTTCTTC. The encoded protein is CASSLLAEGNEQFF.

The chain couples TRBV14 to TRBJ1-3; D is perhaps TRBD1 (5 bases). V was trimmed by 8 bases and J by 2 bases, leaving 16 bases between them. The CDR3 is made up of 15 amino acids. Germline-derived CDR1 and CDR2 are SGHDN and FVKESK. DNA for the CDR3: TGTGCCAGCGATCTCGAGAGAGGGGCTGGAAACACCATATATTTT. Translated: CASDLERGAGNTIYF.

This clone was recorded once. V and J are TRBV29-1 and TRBJ2-1; D may match TRBD1 or TRBD2 (6 bases each). Germline CDR1 SQVTM, CDR2 ANQGSEA. The V gene lost 4 bases and the J gene lost 4 bases, with 17 bases spanning the gap. This CDR3 has 15 amino acids. Here the CDR3 DNA reads TGCAGCGTTGGAGGAGGGCCAAGGGGGTACAATGAGCAGTTCTTC. It is translated as CSVGGGPRGYNEQFF.

The chain links TRBV7-8 to TRBJ2-7; TRBD2 matches at 11 bases. The ends lost 2 bases at V and 2 bases at J; junction bases unmatched: 5. The CDR3 is 16 residues long. CDR1 is SGHVS and CDR2 is FQNEAQ in the germline V gene. The CDR3 protein is CASSLRLAGTAYEQYF. Written as DNA, the CDR3 is TGTGCCAGCAGCTTAAGACTAGCGGGAACCGCCTACGAGCAGTACTTC.

The V gene is TRBV13, the J gene TRBJ1-2; D not certain. Trimming took 5 bases from V and 0 from J, leaving 7 bases between them. Germline V gene lookup returns CDR1 PRHDT and CDR2 FYEKMQ (reference sequence). The CDR3 covers 13 residues. The CDR3 sequence: CASSPIANYGYTF. The CDR3, as DNA: TGTGCCAGCAGCCCAATAGCTAACTATGGCTACACCTTC.

This chain joins TRBV5-4 and TRBJ2-7; D not certain. The germline V gene has CDR1 SGHNT and CDR2 YYREEE (reference sequence). V lost 1 base and J 5 bases, leaving 4 bases between the germline ends. This CDR3 is 11 amino acids long. The CDR3 nucleotides read TGTGCCAGCAGCTTGTCAAACGAGCAGTACTTC. Translation: CASSLSNEQYF.

Concerning this clone itself: Distinct nucleotide sequences in the sample also encode this CDR3. This chain uses TRBV27 with TRBJ1-3; D is undetermined. The length of the CDR3 is 15 residues. CDR1 MNHEY and CDR2 SMNVEV come from the germline V gene (reference sequence). With 3 bases removed from V and 0 bases from J, the gap between germline ends came to 9 bases. The CDR3 sequence is CASSLAGSSGNTIYF. In DNA form, the CDR3 reads TGTGCCAGCAGTTTGGCTGGGAGCTCTGGAAACACCATATATTTT.

The rearrangement joins TRBV29-1 to TRBJ1-1; D gene ambiguous. Trimming cost V 0 bases and J 8 bases, with 10 bases left between them. CDR3 length: 12 residues. The germline V gene has CDR1 SQVTM and CDR2 ANQGSEA. CDR3 sequence reads: CSVEDLGVEAFF. The DNA for the CDR3 is TGCAGCGTTGAAGATCTCGGGGTCGAAGCTTTCTTT.

The CDR3 sequence is CASSISAEPSYEQYF. DNA of the CDR3: TGTGCCAGCAGCATTAGCGCAGAGCCCTCCTACGAGCAGTACTTC. V usage is TRBV9 and J usage is TRBJ2-7; D may be TRBD2 (5 bases). Germline assignment: CDR1 SGDLS and CDR2 YYNGEE. V was trimmed by 4 bases and J by 0 bases, leaving 14 bases between them. The CDR3 totals 15 residues.

The V call is TRBV11-2, the J call TRBJ2-1, with TRBD2 as a possible D gene (5 bases). The CDR3 sequence is 13 residues long. Germline V gives CDR1 SGHAT, CDR2 FQNNGV. V was clipped by 1 base and J by 9 bases, with 10 bases between them. The CDR3 loop reads CASSLGSGSEQFF. The DNA for the CDR3 is TGTGCCAGCAGCTTAGGGAGCGGCTCTGAGCAGTTCTTC.

The chain combines TRBV30 with TRBJ1-2, with TRBD1 identical over 7 bases. CDR1 and CDR2 from the germline V gene are GTSNPN and SVGIG (reference sequence). The CDR3 length is 16 residues. The V and J ends lost 0 bases and 4 bases, in that order; junction bases with no gene match: 11. The CDR3 DNA follows: TGTGCCTGGAGTGTCAAAGGGGACAGACTTTTCTATGGCTACACCTTC. It codes for CAWSVKGDRLFYGYTF.

This clone appeared many times. This sequence joins TRBV27 and TRBJ1-1; D might be TRBD1 (6 bases). The CDR3 has 14 amino acids. Germline V lookup: CDR1 MNHEY, CDR2 SMNVEV (reference sequence). V shed 0 bases and J shed 3 bases, with 8 bases lying between them. CDR3 sequence (DNA): TGTGCCAGCAGTTTATCTCCAGGGGACACTGAAGCTTTCTTT. Residues: CASSLSPGDTEAFF.

The rearrangement uses TRBV29-1 and TRBJ2-7, with 10 bases matching TRBD2. The CDR3 runs 14 residues. V shed 4 bases, J shed 4 bases, and the junction held 7 bases outside the gene matches. Germline V lookup: CDR1 SQVTM, CDR2 ANQGSEA. CDR3: CSVVEIAGGYEQYF. The CDR3, as DNA: TGCAGCGTTGTAGAGATAGCGGGAGGTTACGAGCAGTACTTC.

The gene calls are TRBV7-3 and TRBJ2-1; possibly TRBD2 for D (6 bases). Germline CDR1 SGHTA, CDR2 FQGTGA. V was shortened by 2 bases and J by 2 bases, with 13 bases between the two germline ends. The CDR3 has 16 amino acids. The CDR3 DNA reads TGTGCCAGCAGCTTACGAGCGACTAGTACCTACAATGAGCAGTTCTTC. Encoded protein: CASSLRATSTYNEQFF. The whole variable domain, remainder taken from reference TRBV7-3 and TRBJ2-1, is GAGVSQTPSNKVTEKGKYVELRCDPISGHTALYWYRQSLGQGPEFLIYFQGTGAADDSGLPNDRFFAVRPEGSVSTLKIQRTERGDSAVYLCASSLRATSTYNEQFFGPGTRLTVL.

The V and J genes are TRBV27 and TRBJ2-1; 13 nucleotides match TRBD2. V shed 8 bases, J shed 6 bases, and the junction held 4 bases outside the gene matches. The CDR3 contains 14 residues. Germline V gene data show CDR1 as MNHEY and CDR2 as SMNVEV (reference sequence). CDR3 sequence: CASGLAGASNEQFF. The CDR3 nucleotides read TGTGCCAGCGGACTAGCGGGAGCCTCCAATGAGCAGTTCTTC.

The CDR3 loop is CASSGREQFF. In nucleotides, the CDR3 is TGTGCCAGCAGCGGGAGGGAGCAGTTCTTC. The chain couples TRBV7-8 to TRBJ2-1; weak D call: TRBD2 (6 bases). The CDR3 is 10 residues long. CDR1 is SGHVS, CDR2 FQNEAQ, per germline. The V and J ends lost 5 bases and 10 bases respectively, with 6 bases between them.

This chain links TRBV29-1 with TRBJ2-4; D gene ambiguous. Trimming removed 4 bases at V and 6 bases at J, with 7 bases between. The CDR3 sequence is 11 residues long. The V gene's germline CDR1 is SQVTM and CDR2 ANQGSEA. CDR3 sequence: CSVVRRNIQYF. Here the CDR3 DNA reads TGCAGCGTTGTGAGGAGAAACATTCAGTACTTC.

The rearrangement uses TRBV5-1 and TRBJ2-7, with 9 nucleotides matching TRBD1. The CDR3 has 14 residues. V lost 2 bases to trimming and J lost 2 bases; unmatched junction nucleotides: 2. Germline V gene lookup returns CDR1 SGHRS and CDR2 YFSETQ. The CDR3 nucleotides are TGCGCCAGCAGCTTTGGGACAGGGACCTACGAGCAGTACTTC. It codes for CASSFGTGTYEQYF.

This chain connects TRBV15 to TRBJ2-1, with 15 bases lining up with TRBD2. V lost 0 bases and J lost 5; bases outside the gene matches: 2. The germline V gene has CDR1 LNHNV and CDR2 YYDKDF (reference sequence). This CDR3 is 17 amino acids long. The CDR3: CATSRDGLAGGNNEQFF. DNA of the CDR3: TGTGCCACCAGCAGAGACGGACTAGCGGGAGGGAACAATGAGCAGTTCTTC.